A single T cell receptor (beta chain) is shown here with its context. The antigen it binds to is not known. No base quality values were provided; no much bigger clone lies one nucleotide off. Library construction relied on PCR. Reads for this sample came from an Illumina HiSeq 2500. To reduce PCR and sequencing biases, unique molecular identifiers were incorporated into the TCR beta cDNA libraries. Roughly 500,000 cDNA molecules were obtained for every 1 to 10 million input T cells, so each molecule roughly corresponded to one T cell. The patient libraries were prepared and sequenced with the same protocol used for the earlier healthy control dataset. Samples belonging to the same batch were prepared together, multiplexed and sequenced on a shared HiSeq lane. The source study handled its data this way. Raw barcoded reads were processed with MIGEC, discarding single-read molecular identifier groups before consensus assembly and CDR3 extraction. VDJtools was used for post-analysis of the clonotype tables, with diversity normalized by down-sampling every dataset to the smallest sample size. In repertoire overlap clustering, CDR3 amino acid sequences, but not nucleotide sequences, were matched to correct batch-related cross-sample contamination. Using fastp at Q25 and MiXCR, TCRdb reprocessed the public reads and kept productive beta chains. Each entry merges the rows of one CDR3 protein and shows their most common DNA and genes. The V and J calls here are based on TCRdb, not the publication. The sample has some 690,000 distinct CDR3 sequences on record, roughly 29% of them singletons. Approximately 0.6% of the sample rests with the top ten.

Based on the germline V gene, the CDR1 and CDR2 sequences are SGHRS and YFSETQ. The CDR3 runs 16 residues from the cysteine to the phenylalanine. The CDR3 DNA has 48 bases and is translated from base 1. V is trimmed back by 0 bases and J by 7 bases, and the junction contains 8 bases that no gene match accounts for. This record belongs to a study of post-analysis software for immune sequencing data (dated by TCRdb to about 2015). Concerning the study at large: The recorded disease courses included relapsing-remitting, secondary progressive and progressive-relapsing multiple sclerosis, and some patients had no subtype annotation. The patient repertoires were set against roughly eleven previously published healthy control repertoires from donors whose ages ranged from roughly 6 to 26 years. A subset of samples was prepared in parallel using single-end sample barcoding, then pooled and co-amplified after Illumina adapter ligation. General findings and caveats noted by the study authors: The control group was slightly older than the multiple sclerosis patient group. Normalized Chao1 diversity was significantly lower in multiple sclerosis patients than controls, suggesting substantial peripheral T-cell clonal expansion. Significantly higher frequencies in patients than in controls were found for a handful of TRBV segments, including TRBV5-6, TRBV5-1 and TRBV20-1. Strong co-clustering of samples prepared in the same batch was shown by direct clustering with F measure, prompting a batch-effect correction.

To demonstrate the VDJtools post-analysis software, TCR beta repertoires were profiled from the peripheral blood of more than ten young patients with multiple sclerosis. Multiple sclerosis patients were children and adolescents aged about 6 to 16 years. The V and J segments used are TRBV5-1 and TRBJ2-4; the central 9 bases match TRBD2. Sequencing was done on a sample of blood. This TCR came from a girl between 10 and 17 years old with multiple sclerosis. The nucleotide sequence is TGCGCCAGCAGCTTGGCTGGCGGGGGGGCCATCAACATTCAGTACTTC. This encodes CASSLAGGGAINIQYF.